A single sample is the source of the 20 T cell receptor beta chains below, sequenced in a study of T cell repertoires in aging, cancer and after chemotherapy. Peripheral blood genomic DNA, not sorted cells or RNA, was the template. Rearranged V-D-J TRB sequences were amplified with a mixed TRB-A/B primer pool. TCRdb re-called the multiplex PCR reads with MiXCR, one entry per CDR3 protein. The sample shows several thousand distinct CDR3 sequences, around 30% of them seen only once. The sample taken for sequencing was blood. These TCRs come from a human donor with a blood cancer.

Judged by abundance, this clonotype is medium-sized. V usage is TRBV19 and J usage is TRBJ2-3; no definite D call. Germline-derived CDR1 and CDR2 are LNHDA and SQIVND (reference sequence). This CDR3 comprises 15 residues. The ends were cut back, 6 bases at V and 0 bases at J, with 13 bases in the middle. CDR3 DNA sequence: TGTGCCAGTAGCCCTAGGCCCTCTAGCACAGATACGCAGTATTTT. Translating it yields CASSPRPSSTDTQYF.

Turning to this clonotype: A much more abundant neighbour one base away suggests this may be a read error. The CDR3, as DNA: TGTGCCACCAGCAGACTCTCGGGACGGGGAGGCTACACCTTC. Its protein is CATSRLSGRGGYTF. This chain joins TRBV15 and TRBJ1-2, with TRBD1 as a possible D gene (5 bases). V dropped 2 bases and J dropped 8 bases, with 15 bases sitting between them. The germline V gene has CDR1 LNHNV and CDR2 YYDKDF (reference sequence). This CDR3 is built from 14 residues.

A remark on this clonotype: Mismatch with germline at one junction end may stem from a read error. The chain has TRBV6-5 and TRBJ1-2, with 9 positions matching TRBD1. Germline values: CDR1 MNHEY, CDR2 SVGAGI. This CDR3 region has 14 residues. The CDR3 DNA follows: TGTGTCAGCAGGCCGACAGGGGGGTTCTATGGCTACACCTTC. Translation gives CVSRPTGGFYGYTF.

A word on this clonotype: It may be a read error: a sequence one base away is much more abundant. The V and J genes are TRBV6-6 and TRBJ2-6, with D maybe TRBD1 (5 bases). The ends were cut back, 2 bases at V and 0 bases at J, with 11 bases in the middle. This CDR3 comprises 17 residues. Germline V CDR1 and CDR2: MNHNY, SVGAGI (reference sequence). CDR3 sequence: CASSYQGDSSGANVLTF. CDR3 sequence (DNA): TGTGCCAGCAGTTACCAGGGCGATAGCTCTGGGGCCAACGTCCTGACTTTC.

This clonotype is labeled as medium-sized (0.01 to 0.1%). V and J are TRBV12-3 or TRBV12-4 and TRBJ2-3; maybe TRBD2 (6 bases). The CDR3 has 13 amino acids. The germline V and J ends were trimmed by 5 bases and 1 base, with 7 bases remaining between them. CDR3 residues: CASSGGGTDTQYF. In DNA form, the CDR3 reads TGTGCCAGCAGTGGCGGGGGCACAGATACGCAGTATTTT.

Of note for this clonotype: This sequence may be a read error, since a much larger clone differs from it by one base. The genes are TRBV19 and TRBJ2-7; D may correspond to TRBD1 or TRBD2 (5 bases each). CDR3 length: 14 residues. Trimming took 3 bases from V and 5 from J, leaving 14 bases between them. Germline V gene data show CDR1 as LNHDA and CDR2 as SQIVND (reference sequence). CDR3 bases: TGTGCCAGTAGTATGGGGCAGAGGGTCCACGAGCAGTACTTC. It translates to CASSMGQRVHEQYF. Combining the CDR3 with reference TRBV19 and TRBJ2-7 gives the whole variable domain DGGITQSPKYLFRKEGQNVTLSCEQNLNHDAMYWYRQDPGQGLRLIYYSQIVNDFQKGDIAEGYSVSREKKESFPLTVTSAQKNPTAFYLCASSMGQRVHEQYFGPGTRLTVT.

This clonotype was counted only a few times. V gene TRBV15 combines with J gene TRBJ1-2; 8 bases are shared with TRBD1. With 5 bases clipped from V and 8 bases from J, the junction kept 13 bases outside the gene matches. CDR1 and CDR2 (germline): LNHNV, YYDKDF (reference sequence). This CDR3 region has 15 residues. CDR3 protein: CATSEGQGAIFGYTF. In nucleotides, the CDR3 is TGTGCCACCAGCGAAGGTCAGGGGGCTATTTTCGGCTACACCTTC.

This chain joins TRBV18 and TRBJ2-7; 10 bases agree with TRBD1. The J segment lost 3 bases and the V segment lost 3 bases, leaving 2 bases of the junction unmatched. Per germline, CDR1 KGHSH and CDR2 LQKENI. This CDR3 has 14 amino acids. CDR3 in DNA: TGTGCCAGCTCACCCCGGGACAGGGGCTACGAGCAGTACTTC. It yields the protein CASSPRDRGYEQYF.

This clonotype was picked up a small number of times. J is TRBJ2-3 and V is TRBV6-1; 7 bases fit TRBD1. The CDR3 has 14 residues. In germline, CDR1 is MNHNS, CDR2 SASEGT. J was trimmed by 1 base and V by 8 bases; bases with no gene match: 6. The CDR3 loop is CASDRVMGTDTQYF. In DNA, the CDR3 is TGTGCCAGCGACAGGGTAATGGGCACAGATACGCAGTATTTT.

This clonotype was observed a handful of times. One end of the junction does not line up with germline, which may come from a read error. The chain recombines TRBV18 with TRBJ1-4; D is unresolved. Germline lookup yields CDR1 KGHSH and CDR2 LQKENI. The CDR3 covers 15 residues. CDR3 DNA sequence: TGTGCCAGCTCCCCACAGAGGCAGAATAATGAAAAACTGTTTTTT. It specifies CASSPQRQNNEKLFF.

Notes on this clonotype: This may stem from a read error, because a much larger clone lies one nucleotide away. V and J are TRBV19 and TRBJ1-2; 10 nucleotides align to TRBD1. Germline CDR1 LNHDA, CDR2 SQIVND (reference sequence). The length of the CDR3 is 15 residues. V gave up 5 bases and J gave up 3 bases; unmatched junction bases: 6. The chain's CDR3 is CASSVSGQGYYGYTF. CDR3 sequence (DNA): TGTGCCAGTAGTGTTTCGGGACAGGGGTACTATGGCTACACCTTC.

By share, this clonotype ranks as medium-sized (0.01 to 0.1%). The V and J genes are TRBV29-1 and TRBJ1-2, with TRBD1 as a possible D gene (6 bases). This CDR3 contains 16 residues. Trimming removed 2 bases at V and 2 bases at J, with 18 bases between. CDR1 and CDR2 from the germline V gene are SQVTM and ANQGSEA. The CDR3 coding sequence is TGCAGCGTTGAAAGAGAGGGGGTGCAGAGGAACTATGGCTACACCTTC. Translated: CSVEREGVQRNYGYTF.

CDR3 coding DNA: TGTGCCACCAGTGATTCGAGCCCGGGGCTATACAATGAGCAGTTCTTC. It is translated as CATSDSSPGLYNEQFF. J is TRBJ2-1 and V is TRBV24-1, with D perhaps matching TRBD1 or TRBD2 (5 bases each). This CDR3 is 16 amino acids long. CDR1 KGHDR and CDR2 SFDVKD come from the germline V gene. The V gene lost 2 bases and the J gene lost 4 bases, with 14 bases spanning the gap.

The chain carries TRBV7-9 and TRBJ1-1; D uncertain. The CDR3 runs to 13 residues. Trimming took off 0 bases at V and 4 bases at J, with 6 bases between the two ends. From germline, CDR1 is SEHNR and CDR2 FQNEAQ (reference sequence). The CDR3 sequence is CASSLAEFTEAFF. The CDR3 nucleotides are TGTGCCAGCAGCTTAGCGGAATTCACTGAAGCTTTCTTT.

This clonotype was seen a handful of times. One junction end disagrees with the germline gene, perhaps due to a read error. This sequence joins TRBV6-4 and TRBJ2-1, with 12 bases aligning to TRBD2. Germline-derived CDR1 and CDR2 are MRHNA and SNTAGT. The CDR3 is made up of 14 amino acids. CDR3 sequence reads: CALGRWLAGGPRTF. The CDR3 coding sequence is TGTGCCCTCGGAAGGTGGCTAGCGGGGGGGCCACGTACCTTC.

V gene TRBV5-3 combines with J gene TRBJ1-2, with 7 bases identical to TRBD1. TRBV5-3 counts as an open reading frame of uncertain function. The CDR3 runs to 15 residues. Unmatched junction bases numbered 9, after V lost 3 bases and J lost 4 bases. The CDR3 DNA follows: TGTGCCAGAAGCTCCTCTTCACAGGGGCCCTATGGCTACACCTTC. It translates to CARSSSSQGPYGYTF.

The CDR3 region has the DNA TGCAGTGCTCTCCCGCGGGTTCGAAACACAGATACGCAGTATTTT. Translation gives CSALPRVRNTDTQYF. V is TRBV20-1 and J is TRBJ2-3, with D perhaps matching TRBD2 (5 bases). Germline V lookup: CDR1 DFQATT, CDR2 SNEGSKA (reference sequence). The CDR3 length is 15 residues. The ends were cut back, 5 bases at V and 2 bases at J, with 17 bases in the middle.

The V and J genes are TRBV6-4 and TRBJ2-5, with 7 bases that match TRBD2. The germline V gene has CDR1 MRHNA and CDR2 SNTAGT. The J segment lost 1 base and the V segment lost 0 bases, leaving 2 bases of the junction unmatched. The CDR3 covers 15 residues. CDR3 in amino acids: CASSDSGGSQETQYF. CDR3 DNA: TGTGCCAGCAGTGACTCGGGGGGGTCCCAAGAGACCCAGTACTTC.

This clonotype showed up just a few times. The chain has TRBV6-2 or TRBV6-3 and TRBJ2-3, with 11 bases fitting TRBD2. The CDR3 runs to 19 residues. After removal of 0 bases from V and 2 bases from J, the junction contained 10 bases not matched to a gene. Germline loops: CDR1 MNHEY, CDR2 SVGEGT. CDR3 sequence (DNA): TGTGCCAGCAGTTACTCGAAGATTAGCGGGGGGGACACCACAGATACGCAGTATTTT. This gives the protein CASSYSKISGGDTTDTQYF.

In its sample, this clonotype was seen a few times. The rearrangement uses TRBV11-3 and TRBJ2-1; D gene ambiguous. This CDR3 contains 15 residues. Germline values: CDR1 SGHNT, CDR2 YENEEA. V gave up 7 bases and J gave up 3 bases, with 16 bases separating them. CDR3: CASTIRGSDYNEQFF. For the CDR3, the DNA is TGTGCCAGCACCATCCGAGGTTCCGACTACAATGAGCAGTTCTTC.